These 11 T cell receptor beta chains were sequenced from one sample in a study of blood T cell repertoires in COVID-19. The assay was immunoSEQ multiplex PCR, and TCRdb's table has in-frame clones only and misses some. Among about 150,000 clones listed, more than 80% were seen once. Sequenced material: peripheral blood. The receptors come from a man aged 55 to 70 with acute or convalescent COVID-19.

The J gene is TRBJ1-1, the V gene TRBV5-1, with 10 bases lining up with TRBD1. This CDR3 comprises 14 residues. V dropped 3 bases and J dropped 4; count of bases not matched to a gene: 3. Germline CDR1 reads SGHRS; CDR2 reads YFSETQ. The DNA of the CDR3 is TGCGCCAGCAGCTGGACAGGGGGGCCCACTGAAGCTTTCTTT. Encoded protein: CASSWTGGPTEAFF.

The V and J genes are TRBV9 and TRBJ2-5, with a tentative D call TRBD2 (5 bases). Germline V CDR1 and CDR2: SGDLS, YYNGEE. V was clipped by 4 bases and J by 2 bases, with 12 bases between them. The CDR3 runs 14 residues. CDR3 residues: CASSLGGVQETQYF. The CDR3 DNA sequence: TGTGCCAGCAGCCTAGGAGGAGTACAAGAGACCCAGTACTTC. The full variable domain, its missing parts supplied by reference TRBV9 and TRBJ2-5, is DSGVTQTPKHLITATGQRVTLRCSPRSGDLSVYWYQQSLDQGLQFLIQYYNGEERAKGNILERFSAQQFPDLHSELNLSSLELGDSALYFCASSLGGVQETQYFGPGTRLLVL.

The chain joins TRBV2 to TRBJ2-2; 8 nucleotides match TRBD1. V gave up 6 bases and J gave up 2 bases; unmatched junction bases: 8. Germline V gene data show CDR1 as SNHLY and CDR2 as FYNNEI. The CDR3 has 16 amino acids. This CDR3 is CASSLVGTGNTGELFF. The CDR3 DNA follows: TGTGCCAGCAGCTTAGTCGGGACAGGAAACACCGGGGAGCTGTTTTTT.

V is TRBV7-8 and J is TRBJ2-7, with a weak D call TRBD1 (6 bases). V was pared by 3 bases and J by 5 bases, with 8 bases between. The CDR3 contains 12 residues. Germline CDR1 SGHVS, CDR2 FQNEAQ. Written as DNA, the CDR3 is TGTGCCAGCAGCTTCGCAGGGGACGAGCAGTACTTC. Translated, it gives CASSFAGDEQYF. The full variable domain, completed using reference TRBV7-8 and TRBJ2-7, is GAGVSQSPRYKVAKRGQDVALRCDPISGHVSLFWYQQALGQGPEFLTYFQNEAQLDKSGLPSDRFFAERPEGSVSTLKIQRTQQEDSAVYLCASSFAGDEQYFGPGTRLTVT.

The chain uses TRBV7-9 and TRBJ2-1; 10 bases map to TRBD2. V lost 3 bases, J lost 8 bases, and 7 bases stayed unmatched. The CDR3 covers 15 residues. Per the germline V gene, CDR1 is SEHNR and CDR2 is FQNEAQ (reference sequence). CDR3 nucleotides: TGTGCCAGCAGCTTTCAGCGGGGGGGCGAGCATGAGCAGTTCTTC. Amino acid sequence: CASSFQRGGEHEQFF.

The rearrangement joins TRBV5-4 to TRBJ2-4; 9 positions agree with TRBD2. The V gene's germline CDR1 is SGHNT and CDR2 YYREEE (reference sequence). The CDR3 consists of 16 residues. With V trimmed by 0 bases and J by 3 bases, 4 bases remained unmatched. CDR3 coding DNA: TGTGCCAGCAGCTTGGTTGGGCGGGGGGGCAAAAACATTCAGTACTTC. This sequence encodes CASSLVGRGGKNIQYF.

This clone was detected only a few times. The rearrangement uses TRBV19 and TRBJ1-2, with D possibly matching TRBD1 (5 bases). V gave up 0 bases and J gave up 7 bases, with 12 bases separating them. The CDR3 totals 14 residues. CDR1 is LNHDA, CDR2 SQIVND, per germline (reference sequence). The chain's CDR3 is CASSIDRTRAGYTF. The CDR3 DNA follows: TGTGCCAGTAGTATAGACCGGACACGGGCTGGCTACACCTTC. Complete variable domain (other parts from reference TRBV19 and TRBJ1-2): DGGITQSPKYLFRKEGQNVTLSCEQNLNHDAMYWYRQDPGQGLRLIYYSQIVNDFQKGDIAEGYSVSREKKESFPLTVTSAQKNPTAFYLCASSIDRTRAGYTFGSGTRLTVV.

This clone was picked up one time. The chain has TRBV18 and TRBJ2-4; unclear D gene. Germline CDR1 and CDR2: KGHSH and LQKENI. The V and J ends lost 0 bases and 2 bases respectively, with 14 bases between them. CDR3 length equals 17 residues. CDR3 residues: CASSPPEDFGTKNIQYF. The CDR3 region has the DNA TGTGCCAGCTCACCACCTGAGGATTTCGGAACCAAAAACATTCAGTACTTC.

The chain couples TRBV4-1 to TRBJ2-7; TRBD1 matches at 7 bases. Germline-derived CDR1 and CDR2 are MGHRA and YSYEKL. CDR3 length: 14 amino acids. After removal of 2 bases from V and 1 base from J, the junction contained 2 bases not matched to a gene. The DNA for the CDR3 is TGCGCCAGCAGCCAAAACAGGGGATCCTACGAGCAGTACTTC. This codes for CASSQNRGSYEQYF.

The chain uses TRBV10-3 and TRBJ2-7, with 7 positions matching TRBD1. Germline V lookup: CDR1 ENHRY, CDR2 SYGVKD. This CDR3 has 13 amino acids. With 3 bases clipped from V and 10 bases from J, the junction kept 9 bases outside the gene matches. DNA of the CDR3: TGTGCCATCAGTGAAAAAGGACAGGATCATCAGTACTTC. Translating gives CAISEKGQDHQYF.

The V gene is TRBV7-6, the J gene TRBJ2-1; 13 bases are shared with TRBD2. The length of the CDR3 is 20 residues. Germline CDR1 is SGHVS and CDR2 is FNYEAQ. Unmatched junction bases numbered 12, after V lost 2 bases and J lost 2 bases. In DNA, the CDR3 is TGTGCCAGCAGCTTACGCACCGGGACTAGCGGGACAGGGGCCTACAATGAGCAGTTCTTC. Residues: CASSLRTGTSGTGAYNEQFF.